The source of this TCR beta chain is a study of T cells in Graves' hyperthyroidism and ophthalmopathy. This clonotype showed up just a few times. The antigen is undetermined. Study findings and constraints: Ophthalmopathy was predicted by the model a median of 6.5 months ahead of onset.

Newly diagnosed patients aged 18 to 65 had hyperthyroidism of under 2 months' duration. Diagnosis rested on symptoms, serum thyroxine and TRAb, thyroid ultrasound, and orbital computed tomography. Amplification of TCR beta CDR3 regions was performed using RNA transcripts as template. HTBI primers were used for first-round RT-PCR of the TCR CDR3. TCRdb reprocessed the multiplex PCR reads via MiXCR and lists one record per CDR3 protein. The sample has some 510,000 distinct CDR3 sequences; 20% to 25% are singletons. The specimen sequenced was blood. This TCR was sampled from a man aged 18 to 30 with Graves' hyperthyroidism.

CDR3 DNA sequence: TGTGCCAGCAGTTTCGTCAAAAGGGGCCTTGGGGGCTATGGCTACACCTTC. Translation gives CASSFVKRGLGGYGYTF. The V and J genes are TRBV6-2 or TRBV6-3 and TRBJ1-2; a possible D gene is TRBD1 (5 bases). Looked up from germline, CDR1 is MNHEY and CDR2 is SVGEGT. The CDR3 is made up of 17 amino acids. Between the trimmed V and J ends, which lost 4 bases and 4 bases, there was a span of 22 bases.